These 27 T cell receptor beta chains came from one sample sequenced in a study of T-cell memory formation after mild COVID-19. One entry per CDR3 protein, called by TCRdb with MiXCR from the 5' RACE reads. The data hold 100,000 to 140,000 distinct CDR3 sequences, with 14% observed a single time. The source material was PBMCs or a T cell subset sorted from them (not recorded which). The receptors come from a man younger than 35 who had mild COVID-19 (a few samples of this study predate the infection). Cell type and time point are not known.

This chain uses TRBV7-8 with TRBJ2-2; D might be TRBD1 or TRBD2, each matching 5 bases. Germline CDR1 is SGHVS and CDR2 is FQNEAQ. This CDR3 has 16 residues. Trimming pared 1 base from V and 1 base from J, leaving 10 bases between. Here the CDR3 reads CASSLVGVLNTGELFF. CDR3 nucleotides: TGTGCCAGCAGCTTAGTGGGGGTTTTGAACACCGGGGAGCTGTTTTTT.

This clonotype was detected many times. The chain joins TRBV20-1 to TRBJ2-6, with 7 positions matching TRBD1. V lost 1 base, J lost 0 bases, and 3 bases stayed unmatched. This CDR3 spans 16 amino acids. The germline V gene has CDR1 DFQATT and CDR2 SNEGSKA (reference sequence). This CDR3 is CSARGTGDSGANVLTF. CDR3 coding DNA: TGCAGTGCTAGAGGGACAGGAGACTCTGGGGCCAACGTCCTGACTTTC.

This clonotype was seen at least ten times. V gene TRBV15 combines with J gene TRBJ2-7; no definite D call. The CDR3 totals 14 residues. The germline V gene has CDR1 LNHNV and CDR2 YYDKDF (reference sequence). With 1 base removed from V and 0 bases from J, the gap between germline ends came to 7 bases. The CDR3 loop is CATSRGKSSYEQYV. In nucleotides, the CDR3 is TGTGCCACCAGCAGAGGCAAGAGCTCCTACGAGCAGTACGTC.

V gene TRBV10-3 combines with J gene TRBJ2-2; TRBD1 aligns across 8 bases. The CDR3 has 16 amino acids. Per germline, CDR1 ENHRY and CDR2 SYGVKD. V was pared by 1 base and J by 4 bases, with 5 bases of the junction left unmatched. CDR3 protein: CAISEFGTGFTGELFF. CDR3 in DNA: TGTGCCATCAGTGAGTTCGGGACAGGATTCACCGGGGAGCTGTTTTTT.

This clonotype has ten or more counts. The V gene is TRBV7-9, the J gene TRBJ2-7; 9 nucleotides match TRBD2. In germline, CDR1 is SEHNR, CDR2 FQNEAQ (reference sequence). The CDR3 spans 15 residues. V trimming: 3 bases; J trimming: 2 bases; junction bases outside the gene matches: 5. The CDR3 sequence: CASSLTSGLPYEQYV. As DNA, the CDR3 is TGTGCCAGCAGCTTGACTAGCGGACTACCCTACGAGCAGTACGTC.

The chain couples TRBV9 to TRBJ2-7; no definite D call. There are 13 residues in the CDR3. Trimming stripped 0 bases from V and 6 bases from J, with 10 bases between. From germline, CDR1 is SGDLS and CDR2 YYNGEE. The chain's CDR3 is CASSVGSDGEQYF. For the CDR3, the DNA is TGTGCCAGCAGCGTAGGATCGGACGGCGAGCAGTACTTC.

This clonotype was seen ten or more times. This chain joins TRBV19 and TRBJ1-2; the D is unclear. CDR1 and CDR2 (germline): LNHDA, SQIVND (reference sequence). This CDR3 is built from 10 residues. V lost 5 bases, J lost 11 bases, and 9 bases lay in between. This chain's CDR3 is CASSAGSYTF. The DNA for the CDR3 is TGTGCCAGTAGTGCCGGTAGTTACACCTTC.

This rearrangement joins TRBV6-2 or TRBV6-3 to TRBJ1-5, with D hard to call. Germline V gene data show CDR1 as MNHEY and CDR2 as SVGEGT. Trimming took 8 bases from V and 0 from J, leaving 14 bases between them. The CDR3 is 15 residues long. CDR3 in DNA: TGTGCCAGCGGAAGATCCGCAGATAGCAATCAGCCCCAGCATTTT. It yields the protein CASGRSADSNQPQHF.

The chain employs TRBV6-6 and TRBJ1-1; 7 nucleotides match TRBD1. The germline gives CDR1 MNHNY, CDR2 SVGAGI (reference sequence). The CDR3 length is 15 residues. With 0 bases clipped from V and 4 bases from J, the junction kept 5 bases outside the gene matches. The chain's CDR3 is CASSYSVGQVTEAFF. The CDR3 DNA is TGTGCCAGCAGTTACTCCGTTGGACAGGTCACTGAAGCTTTCTTT.

The genes are TRBV5-1 and TRBJ2-3; weak D call: TRBD2 (6 bases). The V gene lost 5 bases and the J gene lost 4 bases, with 20 bases spanning the gap. This CDR3 comprises 16 residues. The germline gives CDR1 SGHRS, CDR2 YFSETQ. CDR3 nucleotides: TGCGCCAGCAGTCACGGCGGGGTGCAGCCCGCAGATACGCAGTATTTT. Residues: CASSHGGVQPADTQYF.

The chain is built from TRBV20-1 and TRBJ2-3; D call uncertain. The length of the CDR3 is 14 residues. Trimming removed 1 base at V and 0 bases at J, with 8 bases between. Germline CDR1 is DFQATT and CDR2 is SNEGSKA (reference sequence). The CDR3 region has the DNA TGCAGTGCTAGAGGACTTGCGAGCACAGATACGCAGTATTTT. Amino acid sequence: CSARGLASTDTQYF.

CDR3 nucleotides: TGCAGTGCTGCACAGGGTTTGGGGGAAGCTTTCTTT. Its protein is CSAAQGLGEAFF. The V gene is TRBV20-1, the J gene TRBJ1-1; perhaps TRBD1 as D (6 bases). The CDR3 covers 12 residues. Germline values: CDR1 DFQATT, CDR2 SNEGSKA (reference sequence). Trimming shortened V by 5 bases and J by 8 bases, and 15 bases separated the two germline ends.

This clonotype was seen once. The chain is built from TRBV20-1 and TRBJ1-2, with D possibly being TRBD1 (6 bases). There are 13 residues in the CDR3. Germline CDR1 DFQATT, CDR2 SNEGSKA (reference sequence). V shed 4 bases and J shed 6 bases, with 15 bases lying between them. CDR3 DNA: TGCAGTGCTAATCCGCGCAGGGGCGATGGCTACACCTTC. Amino acids: CSANPRRGDGYTF.

This chain connects TRBV7-2 to TRBJ1-2; D is perhaps TRBD1 (5 bases). Trimming took 1 base from V and 5 from J, leaving 11 bases between them. CDR3 length: 14 amino acids. CDR1 is SGHTA, CDR2 FQGNSA, per germline. As DNA, the CDR3 is TGTGCCAGCAGCTTAGTGCAGGGCCAGTATGGCTACACCTTC. As protein: CASSLVQGQYGYTF.

There are a few counts of this clonotype. The chain uses TRBV29-1 and TRBJ2-3; 7 bases fit TRBD1. V shed 7 bases and J 4 bases; nucleotides not matched to a gene: 17. Germline CDR1 and CDR2: SQVTM and ANQGSEA. This CDR3 comprises 16 residues. The CDR3 DNA reads as TGCAGCGCCATAATCCCGGGACAGTCCTCCCCAGATACGCAGTATTTT. This codes for CSAIIPGQSSPDTQYF.

The rearrangement joins TRBV7-8 to TRBJ1-4, with TRBD1 matching over 9 bases. V lost 5 bases, J lost 8 bases, and 9 bases stayed unmatched. The CDR3 contains 15 residues. CDR1 and CDR2 (germline): SGHVS, FQNEAQ. The CDR3 coding sequence is TGTGCCAGCAGCACCCGACAGGGGGAGGGAGAAAAACTGTTTTTT. It is translated as CASSTRQGEGEKLFF. The full variable domain, with the rest looked up from reference TRBV7-8 and TRBJ1-4, is GAGVSQSPRYKVAKRGQDVALRCDPISGHVSLFWYQQALGQGPEFLTYFQNEAQLDKSGLPSDRFFAERPEGSVSTLKIQRTQQEDSAVYLCASSTRQGEGEKLFFGSGTQLSVL.

The chain combines TRBV6-5 with TRBJ1-5; TRBD1 aligns across 10 bases. V lost 6 bases, J lost 3 bases, and 2 bases stayed unmatched. This CDR3 region has 14 residues. CDR1 is MNHEY and CDR2 is SVGAGI in the germline V gene. CDR3 nucleotides: TGTGCCAGCAGGGGGACAGGGGTCAATCAGCCCCAGCATTTT. This codes for CASRGTGVNQPQHF.

To note about this clonotype: This may be a read error: a much more frequent sequence differs by one nucleotide. The rearrangement links TRBV4-1 to TRBJ1-2; 12 bases align to TRBD1. This CDR3 has 17 amino acids. Germline V lookup: CDR1 MGHRA, CDR2 YSYEKL. CDR3 in amino acids: CASIQEFRDRGRDGYTF. The DNA of the CDR3 is TGCGCCAGCATCCAAGAATTCCGGGACAGGGGGCGAGATGGCTACACCTTC.

In this sample, this clonotype turned up once. CDR3 sequence: CATSGGTYNEQFF. DNA for the CDR3: TGTGCCACCAGTGGAGGTACCTACAATGAGCAGTTCTTC. V usage is TRBV24-1 and J usage is TRBJ2-1; unclear D gene. The CDR3 covers 13 residues. Germline CDR1 KGHDR, CDR2 SFDVKD. Trimming cost V 5 bases and J 2 bases, with 6 bases left between them.

This clonotype was picked up a small number of times. The V call is TRBV4-3, the J call TRBJ2-3; D is perhaps TRBD2 (6 bases). V gave up 0 bases and J gave up 6 bases, with 16 bases separating them. CDR1 and CDR2 from the germline V gene are LGHNA and YSLEER. This CDR3 is 16 amino acids long. CDR3 sequence: CASSQDPRTGGDTQYF. CDR3 sequence (DNA): TGCGCCAGCAGCCAAGATCCCCGGACCGGGGGTGATACGCAGTATTTT.

V usage is TRBV10-3 and J usage is TRBJ2-7, with TRBD2 identical over 7 bases. Per germline, CDR1 ENHRY and CDR2 SYGVKD. The length of the CDR3 is 15 residues. Trimming removed 4 bases from V and 2 bases from J; junction bases left unmatched: 8. CDR3 sequence (DNA): TGTGCCATCAGTGCGCTTGCGGGGGTGACCTACGAGCAGTACTTC. Its protein is CAISALAGVTYEQYF.

This rearrangement joins TRBV6-2 or TRBV6-3 to TRBJ2-2, with a possible D match to TRBD2 (7 bases). CDR1 and CDR2 from the germline V gene are MNHEY and SVGEGT. This CDR3 comprises 11 residues. Between the trimmed V and J ends, which lost 7 bases and 10 bases, there was a span of 10 bases. The CDR3 coding sequence is TGTGCCAGCACGGGGGGCGCGGAGCTGTTTTTT. Its protein is CASTGGAELFF.

V gene TRBV2 combines with J gene TRBJ2-7; 10 bases line up with TRBD1. Trimming took 8 bases from V and 2 from J; bases not matched to a gene: 9. Germline CDR1 is SNHLY and CDR2 is FYNNEI. The CDR3 runs 15 residues. The DNA of the CDR3 is TGTGCCAGCGGCCTGACAGGGGGCCCCACCTACGAGCAGTACTTC. Protein: CASGLTGGPTYEQYF.

This clonotype occurred a few times. V is TRBV12-3 or TRBV12-4 and J is TRBJ1-1; 7 bases match TRBD1. The CDR3 is 14 residues long. The ends lost 3 bases at V and 4 bases at J; junction bases unmatched: 5. CDR3 sequence reads: CASSLRGQITEAFF. The CDR3 nucleotides are TGTGCCAGCAGTTTGAGGGGGCAGATCACTGAAGCTTTCTTT.

V is TRBV6-2 or TRBV6-3 and J is TRBJ2-5; 8 bases match TRBD1. The V gene end was trimmed by 5 bases and the J gene end by 6 bases; junction bases not matched to a gene: 5. The CDR3 runs to 13 residues. CDR1 is MNHEY, CDR2 SVGEGT, per germline. DNA of the CDR3: TGTGCCAGCAGTCGACAGGGGTTGAAGACCCAGTACTTC. Translation gives CASSRQGLKTQYF.

This clonotype has a handful of counts. The chain links TRBV20-1 to TRBJ2-2, with 7 positions matching TRBD2. The CDR3 sequence is 14 residues long. Per the germline V gene, CDR1 is DFQATT and CDR2 is SNEGSKA (reference sequence). J gave up 1 base and V 4 bases, and 3 bases lay outside the gene matches. CDR3 coding DNA: TGCAGTGCTACCATAGCGGGGAACACCGGGGAGCTGTTTTTT. It codes for CSATIAGNTGELFF.

This clonotype was recorded a few times. This rearrangement joins TRBV5-4 to TRBJ1-2; possibly TRBD1 for D (5 bases). The V gene lost 5 bases and the J gene lost 8 bases, with 16 bases spanning the gap. Germline V gives CDR1 SGHNT, CDR2 YYREEE (reference sequence). This CDR3 is built from 13 residues. CDR3 bases: TGTGCCAGCAGGTATAGCGGGGGTCCAGGCTACACCTTC. As protein: CASRYSGGPGYTF.